The 27 T cell receptor beta chains below all came from one sample that was sequenced in a study of T-cell memory formation after mild COVID-19. TCRdb used MiXCR to reprocess the 5' RACE reads, holding one entry per CDR3 protein. The sample gives 200,000 or so distinct CDR3 sequences, 9.5% of which show up once; about 3.8% is in the top ten. Sequencing was performed on PBMCs or a T cell subset sorted from them (not recorded which). The origin of the receptors is a man aged 18 to 29 who had mild COVID-19 (a few samples of this study predate the infection). Cell type and time point are not known.

The table lists this clonotype with many counts. The rearrangement uses TRBV4-3 and TRBJ2-5; the match to TRBD1 covers 8 bases. The trim removed 6 bases at V and 4 bases at J, leaving 7 bases unmatched. This CDR3 is built from 14 residues. CDR1 and CDR2 (germline): LGHNA, YSLEER. The CDR3 spells CASSWTGIGETQYF. The CDR3, as DNA: TGCGCCAGCAGTTGGACAGGGATAGGAGAGACCCAGTACTTC.

This clonotype was picked up a small number of times. The chain combines TRBV4-1 with TRBJ1-2; the D is unclear. Per the germline V gene, CDR1 is MGHRA and CDR2 is YSYEKL. V gave up 3 bases and J gave up 4 bases, with 15 bases separating them. The CDR3 runs 15 residues. The CDR3 bases are TGCGCCAGCAGCCAGGGTTTGGAACGTGGCTATGGCTACACCTTC. Translation gives CASSQGLERGYGYTF.

This clonotype was seen more than once but under ten times. The CDR3 loop reads CASSLGGENIQYF. The CDR3 DNA is TGTGCCAGCAGCCTGGGCGGCGAAAACATTCAGTACTTC. V is TRBV11-3 and J is TRBJ2-4; D is ambiguous. V shed 5 bases and J shed 5 bases, with 10 bases lying between them. CDR3 length: 13 residues. The V gene's germline CDR1 is SGHNT and CDR2 YENEEA.

This clonotype occurred many times. The chain links TRBV5-1 to TRBJ1-1; D gene unclear. Deletions cut 4 bases from V and 0 bases from J, with 10 bases between. Germline values: CDR1 SGHRS, CDR2 YFSETQ. The CDR3 totals 14 residues. The DNA of the CDR3 is TGCGCCAGCAGCCCCGGCACTTTGAACACTGAAGCTTTCTTT. As protein: CASSPGTLNTEAFF.

There are many counts of this clonotype. The rearrangement links TRBV27 to TRBJ2-5; tentatively, D is TRBD1 (5 bases). Germline CDR1 reads MNHEY; CDR2 reads SMNVEV (reference sequence). The V end was cut by 0 bases, the J end by 6 bases, with 11 bases between. This CDR3 region has 14 residues. This CDR3 reads CASSLSRDLQTQYF. DNA of the CDR3: TGTGCCAGCAGTTTATCCAGGGATTTGCAGACCCAGTACTTC.

This clonotype occurred many times. CDR3 DNA: TGTGCCAGCAGCTTAGGTCGGGGACCATCCACTTACGAGCAGTACGTC. It specifies CASSLGRGPSTYEQYV. The chain has TRBV7-2 and TRBJ2-7; the D call may be TRBD1 or TRBD2 (5 bases each). V lost 1 base and J 4 bases, leaving 17 bases between the germline ends. The CDR3 loop spans 16 amino acids. Germline CDR1 is SGHTA and CDR2 is FQGNSA.

This clonotype turned up a few times. The genes are TRBV6-5 and TRBJ2-4, with a tentative D call TRBD1 (5 bases). Germline V lookup: CDR1 MNHEY, CDR2 SVGAGI. The CDR3 runs to 16 residues. Trimming shortened V by 5 bases and J by 1 base, and 15 bases separated the two germline ends. The CDR3 sequence is CASSAQALFAKNIQYF. Written as DNA, the CDR3 is TGTGCCAGCAGTGCACAGGCCCTTTTTGCCAAAAACATTCAGTACTTC.

This clonotype turned up a few times. The CDR3 sequence is CASSPRENYGYTF. The CDR3 bases are TGCGCCAGCAGCCCACGGGAGAACTATGGCTACACCTTC. The chain links TRBV4-1 to TRBJ1-2; D gene uncertain. The CDR3 covers 13 residues. Trimming cost V 4 bases and J 2 bases, with 8 bases left between them. CDR1 and CDR2 (germline): MGHRA, YSYEKL.

This clonotype was recorded many times. V gene TRBV4-3 combines with J gene TRBJ1-1; D possibly corresponds to TRBD1 (6 bases). The V end was cut by 0 bases, the J end by 0 bases, with 8 bases between. Germline lookup yields CDR1 LGHNA and CDR2 YSLEER. The CDR3 is 15 amino acids. CDR3 sequence reads: CASSQETGMNTEAFF. CDR3 nucleotide sequence: TGCGCCAGCAGCCAAGAAACAGGGATGAACACTGAAGCTTTCTTT.

The chain links TRBV14 to TRBJ2-4; a possible D gene is TRBD1 (6 bases). Trimming stripped 3 bases from V and 1 base from J, with 10 bases between. The CDR3 has 15 amino acids. Germline loops: CDR1 SGHDN, CDR2 FVKESK. DNA for the CDR3: TGTGCCAGCAGCCAGGATACAGGGGCCAAAAACATTCAGTACTTC. Translation gives CASSQDTGAKNIQYF.

The rearrangement links TRBV7-2 to TRBJ1-4; TRBD1 matches at 7 bases. Germline lookup yields CDR1 SGHTA and CDR2 FQGNSA. CDR3 length equals 15 residues. The ends lost 4 bases at V and 4 bases at J; junction bases unmatched: 6. CDR3 protein: CASSSLTGNNEKLFF. CDR3 nucleotides: TGTGCCAGCAGCTCGTTGACAGGGAATAATGAAAAACTGTTTTTT.

The chain couples TRBV20-1 to TRBJ2-1; no reliable D call. The CDR3 has 9 residues. Germline CDR1 reads DFQATT; CDR2 reads SNEGSKA (reference sequence). V lost 3 bases, J lost 6 bases, and 0 bases lay in between. CDR3 region: CSASNEQFF. The DNA for the CDR3 is TGCAGTGCTAGCAATGAGCAGTTCTTC.

The chain couples TRBV25-1 to TRBJ1-1; D is possibly TRBD1 (5 bases). The CDR3 loop spans 14 amino acids. The V end was cut by 2 bases, the J end by 5 bases, with 12 bases between. Germline CDR1 is MGHDK and CDR2 is SYGVNS. The CDR3 DNA is TGTGCCAGCAGTGAAAAAAGGGGTAGGACTGAAGCTTTCTTT. It yields the protein CASSEKRGRTEAFF.

This clonotype was seen more than once but under ten times. CDR3 DNA sequence: TGCGCCAGCAGTTCCGGACAGGCGGAAGGCCATGGCTACACCTTC. Its protein is CASSSGQAEGHGYTF. The rearrangement joins TRBV5-1 to TRBJ1-2, with 7 bases lining up with TRBD1. J was trimmed by 6 bases and V by 5 bases; bases with no gene match: 13. CDR1 and CDR2 (germline): SGHRS, YFSETQ. The CDR3 totals 15 residues.

This clonotype occurred a few times. The chain combines TRBV25-1 with TRBJ2-7; no clear D gene. The CDR3 covers 12 residues. Trimming shortened V by 4 bases and J by 3 bases, and 7 bases separated the two germline ends. Germline V gene data show CDR1 as MGHDK and CDR2 as SYGVNS. The CDR3: CASSGSFYEQYF. In DNA form, the CDR3 reads TGTGCCAGCAGTGGCAGTTTCTACGAGCAGTACTTC.

Ten or more counts support this clonotype. This chain joins TRBV6-2 or TRBV6-3 and TRBJ1-6, with unresolved D. Trimming shortened V by 5 bases and J by 7 bases, and 9 bases separated the two germline ends. Germline assignment: CDR1 MNHEY and CDR2 SVGEGT. The CDR3 is 13 amino acids. CDR3: CASSTDGNSPLHF. The DNA of the CDR3 is TGTGCCAGCAGTACGGACGGAAATTCACCCCTCCACTTT.

This chain uses TRBV5-6 with TRBJ2-5; possibly TRBD1 for D (5 bases). Trimming took 5 bases from V and 0 from J, leaving 11 bases between them. Germline loops: CDR1 SGHDT, CDR2 YYEEEE. The CDR3 totals 14 residues. For the CDR3, the DNA is TGTGCCAGCAGAGTAGTAGGGGACCAAGAGACCCAGTACTTC. Its protein product is CASRVVGDQETQYF.

A few counts support this clonotype. V gene TRBV5-1 combines with J gene TRBJ2-2, with a possible D match to TRBD1 (6 bases). Germline V gives CDR1 SGHRS, CDR2 YFSETQ. This CDR3 has 13 residues. V lost 2 bases and J lost 7, with 9 bases in between. The DNA for the CDR3 is TGCGCCAGCAGCTTAACAGGGCTCGGGGAGCTGTTTTTT. Amino acids: CASSLTGLGELFF.

This clonotype was seen more than once but under ten times. This sequence joins TRBV5-1 and TRBJ1-1; TRBD1 agrees at 11 bases. The V gene's germline CDR1 is SGHRS and CDR2 YFSETQ. This CDR3 contains 16 residues. J gave up 4 bases and V 2 bases, and 7 bases lay outside the gene matches. CDR3 loop: CASSLGTGGLATEAFF. Here the CDR3 DNA reads TGCGCCAGCAGCTTAGGGACAGGGGGGTTGGCCACTGAAGCTTTCTTT.

This clonotype showed up just a few times. This chain uses TRBV29-1 with TRBJ1-1; TRBD1 matches 12 bases. Germline assignment: CDR1 SQVTM and CDR2 ANQGSEA. V dropped 4 bases and J dropped 1; count of bases not matched to a gene: 4. There are 15 residues in the CDR3. For the CDR3, the DNA is TGCAGCGTTGTGGGACAGGGGGCTAGGAACACTGAAGCTTTCTTT. This gives the protein CSVVGQGARNTEAFF.

This clonotype has a handful of counts. This chain connects TRBV10-2 to TRBJ2-3, with D unclear. Germline values: CDR1 WSHSY, CDR2 SAAADI. This CDR3 is 11 amino acids long. Deletions cut 8 bases from V and 6 bases from J, with 9 bases between. The chain's CDR3 is CASLVADTQYF. CDR3 nucleotide sequence: TGCGCCAGCCTGGTTGCTGATACGCAGTATTTT.

This clonotype was observed many times. The chain uses TRBV29-1 and TRBJ2-2; the D gene is possibly TRBD1 (6 bases). Trimming left V 6 bases short and J 4 bases short, with 21 bases between. CDR1 and CDR2 (germline): SQVTM, ANQGSEA. The CDR3 covers 16 residues. The CDR3 sequence: CSVAGLGGRFTGELFF. The CDR3 nucleotides are TGCAGCGTCGCCGGGCTTGGGGGCCGGTTCACCGGGGAGCTGTTTTTT.

This clonotype was counted a single time. This sequence joins TRBV20-1 and TRBJ2-1; either TRBD1 or TRBD2 may fit D (5 bases each). This CDR3 spans 15 amino acids. Germline V CDR1 and CDR2: DFQATT, SNEGSKA (reference sequence). The V and J ends lost 4 bases and 1 base respectively, with 14 bases between them. The CDR3 region is CSAIRGPDSYNEQFF. CDR3 sequence (DNA): TGCAGTGCTATACGGGGACCCGATTCCTACAATGAGCAGTTCTTC.

This chain joins TRBV20-1 and TRBJ1-2; perhaps TRBD1 as D (5 bases). Between the trimmed V and J ends, which lost 6 bases and 5 bases, there was a span of 19 bases. From germline, CDR1 is DFQATT and CDR2 SNEGSKA (reference sequence). This CDR3 comprises 14 residues. The CDR3 DNA reads TGCAGTGCAGCCCCCGGGACTGCCCTATATGGCTACACCTTC. Amino acids: CSAAPGTALYGYTF.

The CDR3 DNA sequence: TGTGCCAGCAGCTACCGAGGGGAGTCTGGTCAGCCCCAGCATTTT. This codes for CASSYRGESGQPQHF. The chain carries TRBV5-5 and TRBJ1-5, with a weak D call TRBD1 (5 bases). Trimming removed 3 bases from V and 6 bases from J, with 16 bases in between. The CDR3 runs to 15 residues. Germline loops: CDR1 SGHKS, CDR2 YYEKEE (reference sequence).

The genes are TRBV7-2 and TRBJ1-2; D is unresolved. With 3 bases removed from V and 4 bases from J, the gap between germline ends came to 9 bases. The CDR3 is 13 amino acids. From germline, CDR1 is SGHTA and CDR2 FQGNSA. CDR3 residues: CASSLYSPYGYTF. CDR3 in DNA: TGTGCCAGCAGCTTGTACAGCCCCTATGGCTACACCTTC.

The chain links TRBV29-1 to TRBJ1-2; D gene ambiguous. The germline CDR1 and CDR2 sequences are SQVTM and ANQGSEA. V was shortened by 3 bases and J by 2 bases, with 4 bases between the two germline ends. The CDR3 extends over 11 amino acids. The CDR3 reads CSVDRNYGYTF. The CDR3 DNA reads as TGCAGCGTTGACAGGAACTATGGCTACACCTTC.